The 4 T cell receptor beta chains below were found in one sample sequenced in a study of cytomegalovirus exposure and HLA in healthy donors. The PCR contained 60 Vbeta and 13 Jbeta primers. The data were produced by immunoSEQ multiplex PCR, yet TCRdb's version contains in-frame clones alone and is incomplete. The table records 90,000 to 100,000 clones, more than 60% of them present only once. Sequencing used PBMCs. These receptors originate from a man aged 25 to 40 in good health and CMV-seronegative.

The chain employs TRBV28 and TRBJ2-3; no clear D gene. Germline-derived CDR1 and CDR2 are MDHEN and SYDVKM. Trimming removed 3 bases at V and 0 bases at J, with 7 bases between. The CDR3 has 14 amino acids. The CDR3 here is CASSFSTSTDTQYF. In nucleotides, the CDR3 is TGTGCCAGCAGTTTCTCGACTAGCACAGATACGCAGTATTTT.

J is TRBJ2-1 and V is TRBV4-3; 9 bases are shared with TRBD2. This CDR3 contains 16 residues. Per the germline V gene, CDR1 is LGHNA and CDR2 is YSLEER. Germline trimming cut 4 bases from V and 4 bases from J; bases unmatched to any gene: 8. CDR3 loop: CASSPVFSGGYNEQFF. As DNA, the CDR3 is TGCGCCAGCAGCCCTGTATTCAGCGGGGGGTACAATGAGCAGTTCTTC.

Turning to this clone: A junction boundary mismatches the germline segment, possibly from a read error. V and J are TRBV7-7 and TRBJ2-2; 13 bases fit TRBD2. The CDR3 extends over 19 amino acids. CDR1 and CDR2 from the germline V gene are SSHAT and FNYEAQ (reference sequence). This chain's CDR3 is CASSLFALAGGRGGGELFF. In DNA form, the CDR3 reads TGTGCTAGCAGCTTATTCGCACTAGCGGGAGGGCGAGGCGGCGGGGAGCTGTTTTTT.

The chain employs TRBV14 and TRBJ1-1; 9 nucleotides align to TRBD1. This CDR3 has 18 amino acids. CDR1 is SGHDN and CDR2 is FVKESK in the germline V gene. With V trimmed by 4 bases and J by 4 bases, 16 bases remained unmatched. The CDR3 reads CASSRKPGQGYLVTEAFF. The CDR3 DNA reads as TGTGCCAGCAGCCGAAAACCGGGACAGGGTTATCTTGTCACTGAAGCTTTCTTT. Variable domain in full (rest from reference TRBV14 and TRBJ1-1): EAGVTQFPSHSVIEKGQTVTLRCDPISGHDNLYWYRRVMGKEIKFLLHFVKESKQDESGMPNNRFLAERTGGTYSTLKVQPAELEDSGVYFCASSRKPGQGYLVTEAFFGQGTRLTVV.